Listed here are 14 T cell receptor beta chains from one sample, sequenced in a study of T cell repertoires in cytomegalovirus infection. Via MiXCR, TCRdb re-called the reads, giving one row per CDR3 protein. The data show 150,000 to 200,000 distinct CDR3 sequences, about 15% seen once. The sample taken for sequencing was PBMCs. These receptor sequences come from a human donor in good health (CMV status not recorded). Some clones in this sample may be carry-over from other donors' samples.

This clonotype was seen many times. The chain combines TRBV28 with TRBJ2-7; D not resolved. V lost 5 bases, J lost 2 bases, and 7 bases lay in between. The length of the CDR3 is 12 residues. Germline-derived CDR1 and CDR2 are MDHEN and SYDVKM. The CDR3 DNA reads as TGTGCCAGCAGTCTCCTCACCTACGAGCAGTACTTC. Amino acid sequence: CASSLLTYEQYF.

This clonotype was counted ten times or more. The chain joins TRBV2 to TRBJ1-1; TRBD1 matches at 7 bases. V gave up 5 bases and J gave up 1 base; unmatched junction bases: 13. Germline CDR1 SNHLY, CDR2 FYNNEI. The CDR3 loop spans 17 amino acids. CDR3 sequence reads: CASSSRETGTKNTEAFF. The CDR3 DNA sequence: TGTGCCAGCAGTTCACGAGAGACAGGGACAAAGAACACTGAAGCTTTCTTT.

This clonotype was picked up many times. J is TRBJ1-4 and V is TRBV7-9, with D possibly matching TRBD1 (6 bases). The CDR3 has 16 amino acids. Trimming removed 6 bases at V and 2 bases at J, with 16 bases between. The germline CDR1 and CDR2 sequences are SEHNR and FQNEAQ (reference sequence). CDR3 sequence: CASSYPRGGTNEKLFF. The CDR3 nucleotides read TGTGCCAGCAGTTACCCTAGGGGGGGCACTAATGAAAAACTGTTTTTT.

V and J are TRBV10-3 and TRBJ2-1; 7 bases align to TRBD1. The V gene's germline CDR1 is ENHRY and CDR2 SYGVKD. Losses at the gene ends were 6 bases for V and 6 bases for J; bases not matched to a gene: 2. The CDR3 runs to 12 residues. CDR3 loop: CAIRDRFNEQFF. For the CDR3, the DNA is TGTGCCATCAGGGACAGGTTCAATGAGCAGTTCTTC.

This clonotype was seen many times. The V and J genes are TRBV7-2 and TRBJ1-1; D unresolved. CDR1 is SGHTA and CDR2 is FQGNSA in the germline V gene. The CDR3 loop spans 13 amino acids. V was shortened by 5 bases and J by 1 base, with 8 bases between the two germline ends. The CDR3 is CASSPQENTEAFF. CDR3 bases: TGTGCCAGCAGCCCTCAGGAGAACACTGAAGCTTTCTTT.

This clonotype was seen ten or more times. The chain couples TRBV7-3 to TRBJ2-1; TRBD1 matches 8 bases. The CDR3 is 14 amino acids. CDR1 is SGHTA, CDR2 FQGTGA, per germline. J gave up 4 bases and V 5 bases, and 4 bases lay outside the gene matches. In DNA form, the CDR3 reads TGTGCCAGCAGCCCCGACAGGGGTTACAATGAGCAGTTCTTC. It specifies CASSPDRGYNEQFF.

This clonotype was observed many times. The V call is TRBV7-9, the J call TRBJ1-2; D gene uncertain. This CDR3 contains 14 residues. Germline V gene lookup returns CDR1 SEHNR and CDR2 FQNEAQ (reference sequence). Trimming left V 4 bases short and J 8 bases short, with 17 bases between. In DNA form, the CDR3 reads TGTGCCAGCAGCTCGGCGGTTGGGGTGGGGGGCTACACCTTC. Translated, it gives CASSSAVGVGGYTF.

This clonotype was counted between two and nine times. The chain links TRBV7-9 to TRBJ2-5, with unresolved D. This CDR3 contains 13 residues. Trimming took 3 bases from V and 5 from J, leaving 10 bases between them. CDR1 and CDR2 (germline): SEHNR, FQNEAQ (reference sequence). CDR3 residues: CASSFWPVETQYF. DNA of the CDR3: TGTGCCAGCAGCTTTTGGCCGGTGGAGACCCAGTACTTC.

The V and J genes are TRBV24-1 and TRBJ2-1; no reliable D call. This CDR3 contains 13 residues. The germline V and J ends were trimmed by 4 bases and 4 bases, with 7 bases remaining between them. Germline V gives CDR1 KGHDR, CDR2 SFDVKD. The CDR3 DNA reads as TGTGCCACCAGTGAACCCTGGTACAATGAGCAGTTCTTC. Translated: CATSEPWYNEQFF.

As to this clonotype: This could be a read error, since a much larger clone is one nucleotide away. Here the CDR3 omits its conserved ending phenylalanine or tryptophan, so a read error is the likely source. This chain links TRBV28 with TRBJ1-3, with no clear D. The CDR3 length is 14 residues. The ends were cut back, 6 bases at V and 0 bases at J, with 9 bases in the middle. Germline V gene data show CDR1 as MDHEN and CDR2 as SYDVKM. The CDR3 is CASSRASSGNTIYS. CDR3 nucleotide sequence: TGTGCCAGCAGCCGGGCGAGCTCTGGAAACACCATATATTCT.

In its sample, this clonotype was seen many times. The V and J genes are TRBV29-1 and TRBJ1-1, with a possible D match to TRBD1 (5 bases). The length of the CDR3 is 13 residues. Trimming pared 7 bases from V and 5 bases from J, leaving 17 bases between. Germline CDR1 and CDR2: SQVTM and ANQGSEA. The CDR3 coding sequence is TGCAGCGGCATGGGACCGGGCGTTACTGAAGCTTTCTTT. Amino acids: CSGMGPGVTEAFF.

V usage is TRBV28 and J usage is TRBJ2-2, with TRBD1 as a possible D gene (6 bases). The CDR3 contains 15 residues. V was shortened by 5 bases and J by 2 bases, with 12 bases between the two germline ends. CDR1 and CDR2 (germline): MDHEN, SYDVKM. The CDR3: CASSRTAPNTGELFF. The CDR3 coding sequence is TGTGCCAGCAGTAGGACAGCACCTAACACCGGGGAGCTGTTTTTT.

Ten or more counts support this clonotype. The gene calls are TRBV28 and TRBJ2-7, with D perhaps being TRBD1 or TRBD2 (5 bases each). Germline lookup yields CDR1 MDHEN and CDR2 SYDVKM. Deletions cut 6 bases from V and 1 base from J, with 16 bases between. The CDR3 consists of 15 residues. The CDR3 nucleotides are TGTGCCAGCAGGGACGGGACGACTACATCCTACGAGCAGTACTTC. Protein product: CASRDGTTTSYEQYF. Full variable domain (rest looked up from reference TRBV28 and TRBJ2-7): DVKVTQSSRYLVKRTGEKVFLECVQDMDHENMFWYRQDPGLGLRLIYFSYDVKMKEKGDIPEGYSVSREKKERFSLILESASTNQTSMYLCASRDGTTTSYEQYFGPGTRLTVT.

This clonotype was seen more than once but under ten times. The rearrangement uses TRBV6-2 or TRBV6-3 and TRBJ2-7; D unresolved. The length of the CDR3 is 11 residues. Deletions cut 5 bases from V and 2 bases from J, with 4 bases between. Germline-derived CDR1 and CDR2 are MNHEY and SVGEGT. The CDR3 coding sequence is TGTGCCAGCAGTAGAACCTACGAGCAGTACTTC. Protein sequence: CASSRTYEQYF.